This TCR beta chain is from a study of T cells after yellow fever vaccination. TCRdb itself ran the 5' RACE reads through MiXCR, one entry per CDR3 protein. The repertoire holds roughly 180,000 distinct CDR3 sequences, with approximately 6.2% as singletons. This clonotype was detected ten times or more. In germline, CDR1 is KGHSH, CDR2 LQKENI. This CDR3 is 13 amino acids long. Trimming removed 0 bases at V and 14 bases at J, with 11 bases between. V and J are TRBV18 and TRBJ1-6, with D possibly matching TRBD1 (5 bases). The receptor's source is a man younger than 35 who received the YFV17D yellow fever vaccine. Here the sequenced sample was CD4+ T cells sorted from PBMCs, taken on the day of the first yellow fever vaccination. The CDR3 DNA is TGTGCCAGCTCACCACCGGGGGGGTCGGCCCTCCACTTT. Translation: CASSPPGGSALHF.